The 22 T cell receptor beta chains presented below share a single source sample, sequenced in a study of blood T cell repertoires in COVID-19. Profiling relied on immunoSEQ multiplex PCR, and the TCRdb table lists in-frame clones only, not all of them. The sample includes 40,000 to 55,000 clones, approximately 82% of them seen just once. Sequenced sample: peripheral blood. Receptors were obtained from a human donor in a cohort sampled during active COVID-19.

This clone was counted once. This chain links TRBV5-1 with TRBJ1-1; D gene unclear. Germline V lookup: CDR1 SGHRS, CDR2 YFSETQ. CDR3 length: 15 residues. V was cut by 5 bases and J by 1 base, with 15 bases left in between. This CDR3 reads CASSPAGRGNTEAFF. The DNA for the CDR3 is TGCGCCAGCAGTCCCGCCGGACGGGGGAACACTGAAGCTTTCTTT.

This rearrangement joins TRBV5-1 to TRBJ1-1; D is uncertain. Germline CDR1 is SGHRS and CDR2 is YFSETQ. This CDR3 comprises 14 residues. Trimming stripped 4 bases from V and 1 base from J, with 11 bases between. The chain's CDR3 is CASSPSRQNTEAFF. The CDR3 DNA follows: TGCGCCAGCAGCCCGTCCAGACAGAACACTGAAGCTTTCTTT.

The gene calls are TRBV15 and TRBJ1-5; TRBD1 agrees at 9 bases. The CDR3 extends over 15 amino acids. Germline values: CDR1 LNHNV, CDR2 YYDKDF (reference sequence). V was pared by 0 bases and J by 7 bases, with 4 bases of the junction left unmatched. CDR3 in DNA: TGTGCCACCAGCAGAGACGGGACAGGGAACCAGCCCCAGCATTTT. Translating gives CATSRDGTGNQPQHF.

The chain carries TRBV28 and TRBJ1-1; D may be TRBD1 (5 bases). Germline V gives CDR1 MDHEN, CDR2 SYDVKM. With 5 bases removed from V and 1 base from J, the gap between germline ends came to 17 bases. The CDR3 consists of 16 residues. The DNA for the CDR3 is TGTGCCAGCAGTGAACACTCCGGGACTGGGAACACTGAAGCTTTCTTT. The encoded protein is CASSEHSGTGNTEAFF.

Only one count was recorded for this clone. The chain combines TRBV10-2 with TRBJ1-3, with a possible D match to TRBD1 (6 bases). Trimming stripped 4 bases from V and 4 bases from J, with 11 bases between. CDR1 and CDR2 from the germline V gene are WSHSY and SAAADI. This CDR3 comprises 14 residues. The CDR3 spells CASSAGQRGNTIYF. The CDR3 nucleotides read TGCGCCAGCAGTGCGGGACAAAGAGGAAACACCATATATTTT.

The J gene is TRBJ2-5, the V gene TRBV3-1 (or the pseudogene TRBV3-2); unclear D gene. Trimming removed 0 bases from V and 3 bases from J, with 11 bases in between. This CDR3 is built from 15 residues. Germline V CDR1 and CDR2: LGHDT, YNNKEL (reference sequence). The CDR3 region is CASSQEPAEEETQYF. CDR3 nucleotides: TGTGCCAGCAGCCAAGAACCCGCGGAAGAAGAGACCCAGTACTTC.

This chain uses TRBV10-3 with TRBJ1-2, with D perhaps TRBD1 (5 bases). This CDR3 contains 15 residues. From germline, CDR1 is ENHRY and CDR2 SYGVKD. V dropped 4 bases and J dropped 8 bases, with 20 bases sitting between them. The CDR3 is CAISAYGGDSGGYTF. The DNA of the CDR3 is TGTGCCATCAGTGCATATGGTGGAGACAGCGGGGGCTACACCTTC.

V gene TRBV29-1 combines with J gene TRBJ2-3, with TRBD2 matching 9 bases. CDR1 and CDR2 (germline): SQVTM, ANQGSEA. The CDR3 length is 15 residues. Unmatched junction bases numbered 9, after V lost 7 bases and J lost 1 base. CDR3 in DNA: TGCAGCGCTGGGAGCGGGAGGCCAGGCACAGATACGCAGTATTTT. Amino acid sequence: CSAGSGRPGTDTQYF.

V and J are TRBV7-9 and TRBJ1-4; weak D call: TRBD1 (6 bases). V shed 6 bases and J shed 0 bases, with 8 bases lying between them. The CDR3 is 14 amino acids. CDR1 is SEHNR and CDR2 is FQNEAQ in the germline V gene (reference sequence). CDR3 DNA sequence: TGTGCCAGCAGTTCAGGGGCAACTAATGAAAAACTGTTTTTT. It codes for CASSSGATNEKLFF.

The CDR3 here is CASSLVPVAGIDTQYF. CDR3 bases: TGTGCCAGCAGCTTAGTCCCGGTAGCGGGTATAGATACGCAGTATTTT. V gene TRBV7-2 combines with J gene TRBJ2-3; 7 nucleotides match TRBD2. The CDR3 runs 16 residues. The germline V gene has CDR1 SGHTA and CDR2 FQGNSA. V shed 1 base, J shed 5 bases, and the junction held 9 bases outside the gene matches.

CDR3 coding DNA: TGCGCCAGCAGCTCCGGGACTAGCGGGAGGTGGTACGAGCAGTACTTC. Translated, it gives CASSSGTSGRWYEQYF. This chain links TRBV5-1 with TRBJ2-7; 15 nucleotides align to TRBD2. This CDR3 is 16 amino acids long. After removal of 3 bases from V and 4 bases from J, the junction contained 5 bases not matched to a gene. Germline V gives CDR1 SGHRS, CDR2 YFSETQ.

The chain is built from TRBV5-4 and TRBJ2-1; D is unresolved. This CDR3 has 14 residues. Per germline, CDR1 SGHNT and CDR2 YYREEE (reference sequence). V lost 0 bases and J 2 bases, leaving 6 bases between the germline ends. The CDR3: CASSLDGPYNEQFF. The CDR3 DNA sequence: TGTGCCAGCAGCTTGGATGGGCCCTACAATGAGCAGTTCTTC.

The chain links TRBV27 to TRBJ2-7; D call uncertain. Trimming pared 2 bases from V and 0 bases from J, leaving 11 bases between. Germline assignment: CDR1 MNHEY and CDR2 SMNVEV (reference sequence). This CDR3 is 15 amino acids long. The CDR3 DNA is TGTGCCAGCAGTTTAGGCCAGGCACCCTCCTACGAGCAGTACTTC. This gives the protein CASSLGQAPSYEQYF.

The chain is built from TRBV6-5 and TRBJ1-4; the D gene is possibly TRBD1 (5 bases). Per the germline V gene, CDR1 is MNHEY and CDR2 is SVGAGI. This CDR3 has 15 amino acids. V shed 5 bases and J shed 4 bases, with 14 bases lying between them. CDR3 bases: TGTGCCAGCAGTAAAAGGGGAAGCAATAATGAAAAACTGTTTTTT. This codes for CASSKRGSNNEKLFF.

This clone has a handful of counts. The gene calls are TRBV28 and TRBJ1-5, with 11 nucleotides matching TRBD1. Per germline, CDR1 MDHEN and CDR2 SYDVKM. The length of the CDR3 is 16 residues. Germline trimming cut 10 bases from V and 4 bases from J; bases unmatched to any gene: 12. The CDR3 DNA follows: TGTGCCACGGACAGGGGGCAAGTCAAAGCGAATCAGCCCCAGCATTTT. It encodes CATDRGQVKANQPQHF.

V is TRBV28 and J is TRBJ1-6, with 10 positions matching TRBD1. The V gene end was trimmed by 1 base and the J gene end by 7 bases; junction bases not matched to a gene: 1. The germline V gene encodes CDR1 MDHEN and CDR2 SYDVKM. The CDR3 covers 15 residues. CDR3 region: CASSLSGQGNSPLHF. As DNA, the CDR3 is TGTGCCAGCAGTTTATCGGGACAGGGGAATTCACCCCTCCACTTT.

The chain uses TRBV6-5 and TRBJ1-2; D gene ambiguous. Germline lookup yields CDR1 MNHEY and CDR2 SVGAGI. The germline V and J ends were trimmed by 1 base and 3 bases, with 12 bases remaining between them. This CDR3 has 15 amino acids. CDR3 nucleotides: TGTGCCAGCAGTTACTATAGCCGGGTGCACTATGGCTACACCTTC. Translation: CASSYYSRVHYGYTF.

The V and J genes are TRBV3-1 (or the pseudogene TRBV3-2) and TRBJ1-5; D gene unclear. Trimming removed 0 bases at V and 3 bases at J, with 9 bases between. Germline CDR1 is LGHDT and CDR2 is YNNKEL (reference sequence). This CDR3 comprises 15 residues. The CDR3 region has the DNA TGTGCCAGCAGCCAAGATACGGGGTTCAATCAGCCCCAGCATTTT. It yields the protein CASSQDTGFNQPQHF.

This clone was detected only a few times. This rearrangement joins TRBV6-5 to TRBJ1-5, with 7 positions matching TRBD1. Trimming at V came to 6 bases and at J to 8 bases, leaving 7 bases not matched to a gene. The CDR3 covers 13 residues. The V gene's germline CDR1 is MNHEY and CDR2 SVGAGI. The CDR3 DNA follows: TGTGCCAGCAGACGGGGACAGTCTAAGCCCCAGCATTTT. Translation: CASRRGQSKPQHF.

The chain carries TRBV19 and TRBJ1-1; no clear D. The germline V and J ends were trimmed by 5 bases and 7 bases, with 11 bases remaining between them. The CDR3 is 12 residues long. Per germline, CDR1 LNHDA and CDR2 SQIVND (reference sequence). This CDR3 reads CASSPNSFEAFF. CDR3 in DNA: TGTGCCAGTAGTCCAAACAGCTTTGAAGCTTTCTTT.

As DNA, the CDR3 is TGTGCCAGCAGCGTAGCCATGAACACTGAAGCTTTCTTT. Translating it yields CASSVAMNTEAFF. The chain uses TRBV9 and TRBJ1-1; D is undetermined. Germline lookup yields CDR1 SGDLS and CDR2 YYNGEE. The CDR3 sequence is 13 residues long. V was pared by 0 bases and J by 0 bases, with 3 bases between. Based on the CDR3 plus reference TRBV9 and TRBJ1-1, the full variable domain is DSGVTQTPKHLITATGQRVTLRCSPRSGDLSVYWYQQSLDQGLQFLIQYYNGEERAKGNILERFSAQQFPDLHSELNLSSLELGDSALYFCASSVAMNTEAFFGQGTRLTVV.

A word on this clone: Other DNA sequences in this sample translate to the same CDR3. This chain connects TRBV27 to TRBJ1-4; D is uncertain. Germline V gene data show CDR1 as MNHEY and CDR2 as SMNVEV (reference sequence). This CDR3 contains 13 residues. With 9 bases removed from V and 0 bases from J, the gap between germline ends came to 8 bases. CDR3 sequence: CASSRATNEKLFF. The DNA for the CDR3 is TGTGCCAGTAGTCGGGCAACTAATGAAAAACTGTTTTTT.